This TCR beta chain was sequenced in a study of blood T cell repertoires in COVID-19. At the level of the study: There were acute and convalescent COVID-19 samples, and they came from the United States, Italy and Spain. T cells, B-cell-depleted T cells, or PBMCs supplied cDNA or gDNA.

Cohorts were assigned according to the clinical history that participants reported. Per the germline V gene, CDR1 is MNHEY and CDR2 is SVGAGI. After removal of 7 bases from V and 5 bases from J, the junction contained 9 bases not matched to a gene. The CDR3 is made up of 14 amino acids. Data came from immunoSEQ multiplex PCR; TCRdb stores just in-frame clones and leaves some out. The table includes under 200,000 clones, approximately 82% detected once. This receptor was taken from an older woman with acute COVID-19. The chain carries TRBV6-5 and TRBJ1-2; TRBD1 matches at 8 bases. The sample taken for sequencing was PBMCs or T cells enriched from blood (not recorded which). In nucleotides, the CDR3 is TGTGCCAGCACTCTGTCGACAGGGGTGTATGGCTACACCTTC. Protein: CASTLSTGVYGYTF.